Listed below are T cell receptor beta chains from one sample, sequenced in a study of CD8+CD57+ T cells in acquired aplastic anemia. One entry per CDR3 protein, called by TCRdb with MiXCR from the reads. The table shows 120,000 or so distinct CDR3 sequences, with about 50% occurring only once. Source material: sorted CD4+, CD8+, or CD8+CD57+ T cells (not recorded which) from PBMCs. All receptors come from a human donor with aplastic anemia. Both conserved end residues are part of each CDR3. The order of the fields is clone size, J gene, D gene, CDR3 length, V gene, CDR3 DNA, CDR3 protein. D genes are given only for firm matches. Clone size is shown for a subset of rows, as once, few, many or a class of expanded clone.

abundance: .; j_gene: TRBJ2-2; d_gene: TRBD1; len: 14; v_gene: TRBV19; CDR3nt: TGTGCCAGTAGGGCAGGGGGTGACACCGGGGAGCTGTTTTTT; CDR3aa: CASRAGGDTGELFF
abundance: many; j_gene: TRBJ2-1; d_gene: .; len: 11; v_gene: TRBV7-9; CDR3nt: TGTGCCAGCAGCCGCAACAATGAGCAGTTCTTC; CDR3aa: CASSRNNEQFF
abundance: .; j_gene: TRBJ1-1; d_gene: .; len: 15; v_gene: TRBV7-6; CDR3nt: TGTGCCAGCAGCTTAGGAGGTCCCATGAACACTGAAGCTTTCTTT; CDR3aa: CASSLGGPMNTEAFF
abundance: .; j_gene: TRBJ2-7; d_gene: .; len: 15; v_gene: TRBV25-1; CDR3nt: TGTGCCAGCAGCCAACATGGTCAAGGATCCTACGGGCAGTACTTC; CDR3aa: CASSQHGQGSYGQYF
abundance: .; j_gene: TRBJ1-2; d_gene: .; len: 13; v_gene: TRBV2; CDR3nt: TGTGCCAGCAGCTTGGGCCAGTTCTATGGCTACACCTTC; CDR3aa: CASSLGQFYGYTF
abundance: few; j_gene: TRBJ1-1; d_gene: .; len: 13; v_gene: TRBV20-1; CDR3nt: TGCAGTGCTAGACTTGAAAGGAACACTGAAGCTTTCTTT; CDR3aa: CSARLERNTEAFF
abundance: .; j_gene: TRBJ2-3; d_gene: TRBD2; len: 13; v_gene: TRBV20-1; CDR3nt: TGCAGTACTACTGGGAGCGGGGGAGATACGCAGTATTTT; CDR3aa: CSTTGSGGDTQYF
abundance: .; j_gene: TRBJ2-1; d_gene: TRBD2; len: 14; v_gene: TRBV6-1; CDR3nt: TGTGCCAGCATGCGGGGGGGAGGGTTGAATGAGCAGTTCTTC; CDR3aa: CASMRGGGLNEQFF
abundance: many; j_gene: TRBJ2-7; d_gene: TRBD2; len: 15; v_gene: TRBV20-1; CDR3nt: TGCAGTGCTAGTTCCATGGCTAGCGGGGCCTACGAGCAGTACTTC; CDR3aa: CSASSMASGAYEQYF
abundance: many; j_gene: TRBJ2-7; d_gene: TRBD2; len: 17; v_gene: TRBV20-1; CDR3nt: TGCAGTGCTAGAGACGACTGGGGGGGGTCCAGCTCCTACGAGCAGTACTTC; CDR3aa: CSARDDWGGSSSYEQYF
abundance: .; j_gene: TRBJ2-5; d_gene: .; len: 16; v_gene: TRBV2; CDR3nt: TGTGCCAGCAGTGAAGGAGCCTGGGCGGAACGAGAGACCCAGTACTTC; CDR3aa: CASSEGAWAERETQYF
abundance: many; j_gene: TRBJ1-2; d_gene: .; len: 14; v_gene: TRBV6-1; CDR3nt: TGTGCCAGCAGTCCGTCGTACCAATGGGATGGCTACACCTTC; CDR3aa: CASSPSYQWDGYTF
abundance: many; j_gene: TRBJ2-1; d_gene: TRBD1; len: 16; v_gene: TRBV6-2/TRBV6-3; CDR3nt: TGTGCCAGCAGCTTTGACAGGGCCATGGGGGTCCATGAGCAGTTCTTC; CDR3aa: CASSFDRAMGVHEQFF
abundance: .; j_gene: TRBJ2-7; d_gene: .; len: 14; v_gene: TRBV28; CDR3nt: TGTGCCAGCAGGCTCGGGATAGCGGCCTACGAGCAGTACTTC; CDR3aa: CASRLGIAAYEQYF
abundance: .; j_gene: TRBJ2-7; d_gene: TRBD2; len: 16; v_gene: TRBV29-1; CDR3nt: TGCAGCGTTGAGGTGTCTAGCGGGGGGGTGGTCTACGAGCAGTACTTC; CDR3aa: CSVEVSSGGVVYEQYF
abundance: .; j_gene: TRBJ1-1; d_gene: TRBD1; len: 17; v_gene: TRBV15; CDR3nt: TGTGCCACCAGCAGAGGCGGATGGGCAGGGGGGACCACTGAAGCTTTCTTT; CDR3aa: CATSRGGWAGGTTEAFF
abundance: .; j_gene: TRBJ2-5; d_gene: .; len: 12; v_gene: TRBV5-1; CDR3nt: TGCGCCAGCCGTGGACTGAAAGAGACCCAGTACTTC; CDR3aa: CASRGLKETQYF
abundance: .; j_gene: TRBJ2-3; d_gene: .; len: 13; v_gene: TRBV24-1; CDR3nt: TGTGCCACCAGTTCCACAGGGTCAGATACGCAGTATTTT; CDR3aa: CATSSTGSDTQYF
abundance: .; j_gene: TRBJ1-4; d_gene: .; len: 13; v_gene: TRBV7-9; CDR3nt: TGTGCCAGCAGTCCCGATAGTAATCAAAAACTGTTTTTT; CDR3aa: CASSPDSNQKLFF
abundance: .; j_gene: TRBJ1-2; d_gene: .; len: 14; v_gene: TRBV10-3; CDR3nt: TGTGCCATCAGCGCCCCCGGGGAAGACTATGGCTACACCTTC; CDR3aa: CAISAPGEDYGYTF
abundance: few; j_gene: TRBJ2-7; d_gene: .; len: 15; v_gene: TRBV24-1; CDR3nt: TGTGCCACCAGTGATCCGGGACGACCGTCCTACGAGCAGTACTTC; CDR3aa: CATSDPGRPSYEQYF
abundance: .; j_gene: TRBJ1-4; d_gene: .; len: 12; v_gene: TRBV12-3/TRBV12-4; CDR3nt: TGTGCCAGCAGTCCCGGAGGGGAAAAACTGTTTTTT; CDR3aa: CASSPGGEKLFF
abundance: once; j_gene: TRBJ2-7; d_gene: .; len: 14; v_gene: TRBV19; CDR3nt: TGTGCCAGTAGTACACCCCGGGGAACCTACGAGCAGTACTTC; CDR3aa: CASSTPRGTYEQYF
abundance: few; j_gene: TRBJ1-1; d_gene: TRBD1; len: 16; v_gene: TRBV6-1; CDR3nt: TGTGCCAGCAGTGGCATACAGGGGGCGATGGACACTGAGGCTTTCTTT; CDR3aa: CASSGIQGAMDTEAFF
abundance: .; j_gene: TRBJ1-5; d_gene: TRBD1; len: 15; v_gene: TRBV19; CDR3nt: TGTGCCAGTGATAAGGGGACAGGGGGCAATCAGCCCCAGCATTTT; CDR3aa: CASDKGTGGNQPQHF
abundance: .; j_gene: TRBJ2-6; d_gene: .; len: 14; v_gene: TRBV29-1; CDR3nt: TGCAGCGTTGTAGGGCTATCCGGGGCCAACGTCCTGACTTTC; CDR3aa: CSVVGLSGANVLTF
abundance: few; j_gene: TRBJ1-5; d_gene: .; len: 14; v_gene: TRBV24-1; CDR3nt: TGTGCCACAGGGGGGTACACCAGCAATCAGCCCCAGCATTTT; CDR3aa: CATGGYTSNQPQHF
abundance: .; j_gene: TRBJ1-5; d_gene: .; len: 14; v_gene: TRBV3-1; CDR3nt: TGTGCCAGCAGCCAAGGGGGCGGCAATCAGCCCCAGCATTTT; CDR3aa: CASSQGGGNQPQHF
abundance: few; j_gene: TRBJ1-1; d_gene: .; len: 12; v_gene: TRBV7-3; CDR3nt: TGTGCCAGCACTATAACGCGGCTTGAAGCTTTCTTT; CDR3aa: CASTITRLEAFF
abundance: .; j_gene: TRBJ1-6; d_gene: .; len: 15; v_gene: TRBV5-4; CDR3nt: TGTGCCAGCAGCTTGGCCCTGGGGAGTAATTCACCCCTCCACTTT; CDR3aa: CASSLALGSNSPLHF
abundance: .; j_gene: TRBJ2-7; d_gene: .; len: 14; v_gene: TRBV2; CDR3nt: TGTGCCAGCAGTGAGGACCTCCGGCCGGGGGAGCAGTACTTC; CDR3aa: CASSEDLRPGEQYF
abundance: many; j_gene: TRBJ1-1; d_gene: .; len: 11; v_gene: TRBV25-1; CDR3nt: TGTGCCAGCAGGTTTAACACTGAAGCTTTCTTT; CDR3aa: CASRFNTEAFF
abundance: many; j_gene: TRBJ1-1; d_gene: .; len: 13; v_gene: TRBV20-1; CDR3nt: TGCAGTGCTAGAGGGCCAGATCCTGTTGAAGCTTTCTTT; CDR3aa: CSARGPDPVEAFF
abundance: .; j_gene: TRBJ2-5; d_gene: TRBD2; len: 14; v_gene: TRBV20-1; CDR3nt: TGCAGTGCTACATCGGGACTAGCGGAAGAGACCCAGTACTTC; CDR3aa: CSATSGLAEETQYF
abundance: many; j_gene: TRBJ1-5; d_gene: .; len: 12; v_gene: TRBV7-9; CDR3nt: TGTGCCAGCAGCTTCGGAAATCAGCCCCAGCATTTT; CDR3aa: CASSFGNQPQHF
abundance: .; j_gene: TRBJ2-3; d_gene: TRBD2; len: 16; v_gene: TRBV20-1; CDR3nt: TGCAGTGCTAGAGATTTCGCGGGGGGCACCACAGATACGCAGTATTTT; CDR3aa: CSARDFAGGTTDTQYF
abundance: .; j_gene: TRBJ2-1; d_gene: TRBD1; len: 15; v_gene: TRBV20-1; CDR3nt: TGCAGTGCAAGGGACAGGGCGGGCACCTACAATGAGCAGTTCTTC; CDR3aa: CSARDRAGTYNEQFF
abundance: .; j_gene: TRBJ1-1; d_gene: .; len: 15; v_gene: TRBV10-3; CDR3nt: TGTGCCATCAGTTTAGGCGGGGCCGTGAACACTGAAGCTTTCTTT; CDR3aa: CAISLGGAVNTEAFF
abundance: once; j_gene: TRBJ2-7; d_gene: TRBD2; len: 15; v_gene: TRBV10-3; CDR3nt: TGTGCCATCAGTGAGTTCACTAGCGGGAACTACGAGCAGTACTTC; CDR3aa: CAISEFTSGNYEQYF
abundance: once; j_gene: TRBJ1-5; d_gene: .; len: 14; v_gene: TRBV10-3; CDR3nt: TGTGCCATCAGTGTGGGGGCAAGCAATCAGCCCCAGCATTTT; CDR3aa: CAISVGASNQPQHF
abundance: few; j_gene: TRBJ2-1; d_gene: TRBD1; len: 16; v_gene: TRBV19; CDR3nt: TGTGCCAGTAGTCTACCGCCGGGACAGGGGGCAGATGAGCAGTTCTTC; CDR3aa: CASSLPPGQGADEQFF
abundance: .; j_gene: TRBJ2-1; d_gene: TRBD2; len: 13; v_gene: TRBV7-2; CDR3nt: TGTGCCAGCAGCCGTCAAGCGGGAGGCGAGCAGTTCTTC; CDR3aa: CASSRQAGGEQFF
abundance: once; j_gene: TRBJ2-3; d_gene: .; len: 14; v_gene: TRBV10-3; CDR3nt: TGTGCCATCAGTGAGGCACAGGTTCGGGGTACGCAGTATTTT; CDR3aa: CAISEAQVRGTQYF
abundance: once; j_gene: TRBJ2-7; d_gene: .; len: 13; v_gene: TRBV7-9; CDR3nt: TGTGCCAGCAGCTTAGTCGACAGCTACGAGCAGTACTTC; CDR3aa: CASSLVDSYEQYF
abundance: .; j_gene: TRBJ2-6; d_gene: TRBD1; len: 15; v_gene: TRBV12-3/TRBV12-4; CDR3nt: TGTGCCAGCAAACAGACAGGGTTAGAGGCCAACGTCCTGACTTTC; CDR3aa: CASKQTGLEANVLTF
abundance: .; j_gene: TRBJ2-1; d_gene: .; len: 15; v_gene: TRBV5-1; CDR3nt: TGCGCCAGCAGCTTGTATCTGGATACCTACAATGAGCAGTTCTTC; CDR3aa: CASSLYLDTYNEQFF
abundance: .; j_gene: TRBJ2-1; d_gene: .; len: 14; v_gene: TRBV2; CDR3nt: TGTGCCAGCAGTGGGCCCACCCCGGACAATGAGCAGTTCTTC; CDR3aa: CASSGPTPDNEQFF
abundance: .; j_gene: TRBJ1-5; d_gene: TRBD1; len: 16; v_gene: TRBV24-1; CDR3nt: TGTGCCACCAGTGATCCACCGACAGGGTCGGATCAGCCCCAGCATTTT; CDR3aa: CATSDPPTGSDQPQHF
abundance: .; j_gene: TRBJ2-7; d_gene: .; len: 13; v_gene: TRBV7-9; CDR3nt: TGTGCCAGCAGCTTAGCGGTCCGGGGCGAGCAGTACTTC; CDR3aa: CASSLAVRGEQYF
abundance: .; j_gene: TRBJ2-7; d_gene: TRBD2; len: 13; v_gene: TRBV20-1; CDR3nt: TGCAGTGCTAGAGACGACGGGGGGGCAAACCAGTACTTC; CDR3aa: CSARDDGGANQYF
abundance: many; j_gene: TRBJ1-2; d_gene: .; len: 13; v_gene: TRBV6-2/TRBV6-3; CDR3nt: TGTGCCAGCAGTTACCCGGGGTTCGATGGCTACACCTTC; CDR3aa: CASSYPGFDGYTF
abundance: few; j_gene: TRBJ2-5; d_gene: .; len: 11; v_gene: TRBV7-9; CDR3nt: TGTGCCAGCAGCGATCGGGGTACCCAGTACTTC; CDR3aa: CASSDRGTQYF
abundance: few; j_gene: TRBJ2-1; d_gene: .; len: 12; v_gene: TRBV7-6; CDR3nt: TGTGCCAGCAGCCCCCGCGGAGATGAGCAGTTCTTC; CDR3aa: CASSPRGDEQFF
abundance: .; j_gene: TRBJ2-7; d_gene: TRBD2; len: 14; v_gene: TRBV20-1; CDR3nt: TGCAGTGCCCAGACCCTAGCGGGGACCTACGAGCAGCACTTC; CDR3aa: CSAQTLAGTYEQHF
abundance: .; j_gene: TRBJ2-7; d_gene: TRBD2; len: 15; v_gene: TRBV7-6; CDR3nt: TGTGCCAGCAGCGGGGCTAGCGGTTCCTCCTACGAGCAGTACTTC; CDR3aa: CASSGASGSSYEQYF
abundance: .; j_gene: TRBJ2-3; d_gene: TRBD2; len: 16; v_gene: TRBV13; CDR3nt: TGTGCCAACAACGGACTAGCGGGCCACAGCACAGATACGCAGTATTTT; CDR3aa: CANNGLAGHSTDTQYF
abundance: .; j_gene: TRBJ2-7; d_gene: .; len: 15; v_gene: TRBV2; CDR3nt: TGTGCCAGCAGTCGCTCCGGGACTTGGACATCCGAGCAGTACTTC; CDR3aa: CASSRSGTWTSEQYF
abundance: .; j_gene: TRBJ2-7; d_gene: .; len: 15; v_gene: TRBV15; CDR3nt: TGTGCCACCAGCAGGGCAAGTCCAGCGAACTACGAGCAGTACTTC; CDR3aa: CATSRASPANYEQYF